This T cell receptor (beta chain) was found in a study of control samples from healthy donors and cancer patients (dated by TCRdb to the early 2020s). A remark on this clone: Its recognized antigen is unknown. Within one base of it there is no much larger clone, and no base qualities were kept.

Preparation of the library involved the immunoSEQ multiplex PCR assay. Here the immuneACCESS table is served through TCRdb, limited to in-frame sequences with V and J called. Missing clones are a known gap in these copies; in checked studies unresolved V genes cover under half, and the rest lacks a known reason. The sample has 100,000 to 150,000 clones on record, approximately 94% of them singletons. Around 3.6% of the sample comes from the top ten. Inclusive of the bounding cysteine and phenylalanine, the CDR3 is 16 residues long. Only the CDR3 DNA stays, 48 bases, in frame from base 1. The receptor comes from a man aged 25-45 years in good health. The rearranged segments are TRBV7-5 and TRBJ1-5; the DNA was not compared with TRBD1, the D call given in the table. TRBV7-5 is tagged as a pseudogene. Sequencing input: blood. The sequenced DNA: TGTGTCAGAAGCTTAGAACCAGGATCAGTGCATCAGCCCCAGCATTTT. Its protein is CVRSLEPGSVHQPQHF.